This T cell receptor (beta chain) derives from a study of human T cells and chemical hapten exposure. CDR1 is SNHLY, CDR2 FYNNEI, per germline. The CDR3 is 13 amino acids. V was pared by 3 bases and J by 4 bases, with 8 bases between. The time point was: patch test 3, about 24 weeks after DPC sensitization. Treatment in this sample: therapeutic diphenylcyclopropenone sensitization with weekly scalp DPC. Using its own MiXCR run on the RACE reads, TCRdb lists one record per CDR3 protein. Here the sample spans about 90,000 distinct CDR3 sequences, about a tenth being singletons. Source: whole blood, taken in connection with sensitization to the hapten diphenylcyclopropenone (DPC). The genes are TRBV2 and TRBJ2-3, with D maybe TRBD2 (5 bases). The receptor's source is a woman in her 30s with alopecia areata. Some clones in this sample may be carry-over from other donors' samples. Written as DNA, the CDR3 is TGTGCCAGCAGTGATGAGGGTTCAGATACGCAGTATTTT. This codes for CASSDEGSDTQYF.